This passage covers 10 T cell receptor beta chains from one sample sequenced in a study of blood T cell repertoires in COVID-19. This table comes from immunoSEQ multiplex PCR, and its TCRdb copy is limited to in-frame clones, with some not included. The sample shows approximately 160,000 clones, 84% of them seen only once. The sequenced sample was peripheral blood. These receptors all come from a man aged 18 to 35 with active or convalescent COVID-19.

Written as DNA, the CDR3 is TGTGCCAGCACTGGGCTCATGAACACTGAAGCTTTCTTT. Translating gives CASTGLMNTEAFF. The gene calls are TRBV2 and TRBJ1-1; D uncertain. The ends were cut back, 7 bases at V and 0 bases at J, with 9 bases in the middle. The CDR3 is made up of 13 amino acids. Looked up from germline, CDR1 is SNHLY and CDR2 is FYNNEI. Supplemented by reference TRBV2 and TRBJ1-1, the full variable domain reads EPEVTQTPSHQVTQMGQEVILRCVPISNHLYFYWYRQILGQKVEFLVSFYNNEISEKSEIFDDQFSVERPDGSNFTLKIRSTKLEDSAMYFCASTGLMNTEAFFGQGTRLTVV.

At least ten counts were recorded for this clone. The chain is built from TRBV7-9 and TRBJ2-1; unclear D gene. Trimming pared 2 bases from V and 0 bases from J, leaving 5 bases between. Germline-derived CDR1 and CDR2 are SEHNR and FQNEAQ (reference sequence). This CDR3 contains 14 residues. The CDR3, as DNA: TGTGCCAGCAGCTTAAAGAGCTCCTACAATGAGCAGTTCTTC. Translating gives CASSLKSSYNEQFF.

The V gene is TRBV6-6, the J gene TRBJ2-3; 7 positions agree with TRBD2. Germline CDR1 reads MNHNY; CDR2 reads SVGAGI (reference sequence). Losses at the gene ends were 1 base for V and 4 bases for J; bases not matched to a gene: 5. The CDR3 has 15 amino acids. CDR3 protein: CASSYFAGESDTQYF. The CDR3 DNA reads TGTGCCAGCAGTTACTTTGCGGGAGAGTCAGATACGCAGTATTTT.

The rearrangement links TRBV4-2 to TRBJ2-3; D ambiguous. V was cut by 1 base and J by 2 bases, with 13 bases left in between. CDR3 size: 16 residues. Germline-derived CDR1 and CDR2 are LGHNA and YNFKEQ. CDR3 region: CASSQGQKPHTDTQYF. In DNA, the CDR3 is TGTGCCAGCAGCCAAGGGCAGAAACCCCACACAGATACGCAGTATTTT.

J is TRBJ2-1 and V is TRBV30, with D hard to call. This CDR3 is built from 13 residues. Trimming left V 0 bases short and J 6 bases short, with 9 bases between. The germline CDR1 and CDR2 sequences are GTSNPN and SVGIG (reference sequence). The CDR3 DNA sequence: TGTGCCTGGAGTGTATCTAATCGCAATGAGCAGTTCTTC. It specifies CAWSVSNRNEQFF. The full variable domain, its missing parts supplied by reference TRBV30 and TRBJ2-1, is SQTIHQWPATLVQPVGSPLSLECTVEGTSNPNLYWYRQAAGRGLQLLFYSVGIGQISSEVPQNLSASRPQDRQFILSSKKLLLSDSGFYLCAWSVSNRNEQFFGPGTRLTVL.

The V gene is TRBV18, the J gene TRBJ2-5; 7 positions match TRBD1. The CDR3 extends over 17 amino acids. V shed 6 bases, J shed 1 base, and the junction held 14 bases outside the gene matches. CDR1 KGHSH and CDR2 LQKENI come from the germline V gene. The CDR3 loop reads CASSPGTDLKIQETQYF. The DNA of the CDR3 is TGTGCCAGCTCCCCAGGGACAGACCTCAAGATCCAAGAGACCCAGTACTTC. The full variable domain, in which reference TRBV18 and TRBJ2-5 provide the parts outside the CDR3, is NAGVMQNPRHLVRRRGQEARLRCSPMKGHSHVYWYRQLPEEGLKFMVYLQKENIIDESGMPKERFSAEFPKEGPSILRIQQVVRGDSAAYFCASSPGTDLKIQETQYFGPGTRLLVL.

CDR3 sequence (DNA): TGTGCCAGTAAATTGCGGGCCTTTGTCGCAGATACGCAGTATTTT. Protein: CASKLRAFVADTQYF. The rearrangement joins TRBV19 to TRBJ2-3; D might be TRBD2 (5 bases). This CDR3 is 15 amino acids long. With 7 bases removed from V and 4 bases from J, the gap between germline ends came to 18 bases. CDR1 is LNHDA, CDR2 SQIVND, per germline (reference sequence).

The chain carries TRBV5-1 and TRBJ1-1, with D possibly being TRBD1 (6 bases). CDR3 length: 14 amino acids. Trimming took off 6 bases at V and 2 bases at J, with 14 bases between the two ends. CDR1 is SGHRS and CDR2 is YFSETQ in the germline V gene. For the CDR3, the DNA is TGCGCCAGCACCCAACAGGGATTAAACACTGAAGCTTTCTTT. Translating it yields CASTQQGLNTEAFF. The full variable domain, completed using reference TRBV5-1 and TRBJ1-1, is KAGVTQTPRYLIKTRGQQVTLSCSPISGHRSVSWYQQTPGQGLQFLFEYFSETQRNKGNFPGRFSGRQFSNSRSEMNVSTLELGDSALYLCASTQQGLNTEAFFGQGTRLTVV.

V is TRBV6-5 and J is TRBJ2-7; possibly TRBD2 for D (6 bases). CDR3 size: 14 residues. In germline, CDR1 is MNHEY, CDR2 SVGAGI. V shed 5 bases and J shed 2 bases, with 13 bases lying between them. The CDR3 DNA reads as TGTGCCAGCAGTCCAACTAGCCTTCCCTACGAGCAGTACTTC. Amino acids: CASSPTSLPYEQYF.

In its sample, this clone was seen once. The genes are TRBV6-1 and TRBJ1-2; 7 bases match TRBD1. The CDR3 spans 15 residues. Trimming at V came to 2 bases and at J to 4 bases, leaving 7 bases not matched to a gene. Germline V gives CDR1 MNHNS, CDR2 SASEGT. CDR3 nucleotides: TGTGCCAGCAGTGAACCGTATGGGACAGCCTATGGCTACACCTTC. Protein: CASSEPYGTAYGYTF.